Listed below are T cell receptor beta chains from one sample, sequenced in a study of blood T cells in healthy people across ages. One entry per CDR3 protein, called by TCRdb with MiXCR from the 5' RACE reads. The sample holds some 1.4 million distinct CDR3 sequences; approximately 38% are singletons and the top ten take 7.9%. The material sequenced was blood. These receptors all come from a young woman in good health. Each CDR3 is given with its conserved first and last residue. A D gene is named only where the DNA matches it firmly. Not every row has a clone size; where given, it reads once, few, many or a size class.

j_gene: TRBJ2-7
abundance: few
v_gene: TRBV25-1
d_gene: TRBD1
len: 18
CDR3nt: TGTGCCAGCAGTGAATATATGGGGGGGACAGGGGGTTCCTACGAGCAGTACTTC
CDR3aa: CASSEYMGGTGGSYEQYF

j_gene: TRBJ1-2
abundance: NA
v_gene: TRBV5-1
d_gene: NA
len: 12
CDR3nt: TGCGCCAGCAGCTTTTTCCAGTATGGCTACACCTTC
CDR3aa: CASSFFQYGYTF

j_gene: TRBJ2-7
abundance: NA
v_gene: TRBV7-2
d_gene: TRBD2
len: 14
CDR3nt: TGTGCCAGCAGCGGACTAGCGGGCCGCAATGAGCAGTACTTC
CDR3aa: CASSGLAGRNEQYF

j_gene: TRBJ2-7
abundance: few
v_gene: TRBV14
d_gene: NA
len: 12
CDR3nt: TGTGCCAGCAGCCAAGCACTGACCCAGCAGTACTTC
CDR3aa: CASSQALTQQYF

j_gene: TRBJ2-5
abundance: few
v_gene: TRBV18
d_gene: NA
len: 14
CDR3nt: TGTGCCAGCTCACCACTTACTATTCAGGAGACCCAGTACTTC
CDR3aa: CASSPLTIQETQYF

j_gene: TRBJ2-3
abundance: few
v_gene: TRBV7-2
d_gene: TRBD2
len: 14
CDR3nt: TGTGCCAGCGGAAAAGCGGGAGGGCCTAATACGCAGTATTTT
CDR3aa: CASGKAGGPNTQYF

j_gene: TRBJ1-6
abundance: NA
v_gene: TRBV10-3
d_gene: TRBD1
len: 13
CDR3nt: TGTGCCACCTCCGGAGACAGGGTCTCTCCCCTCCACTTT
CDR3aa: CATSGDRVSPLHF

j_gene: TRBJ2-7
abundance: NA
v_gene: TRBV12-3/TRBV12-4
d_gene: TRBD2
len: 14
CDR3nt: TGTGCCAGCAGTCTTAGCGGGGGGTGGAACGAGCAGTACTTC
CDR3aa: CASSLSGGWNEQYF

j_gene: TRBJ2-3
abundance: NA
v_gene: TRBV7-9
d_gene: NA
len: 15
CDR3nt: TGTGCCAGCAGCTTAGCGTTTGGGGCAGTAGAGACGCAGTATTTT
CDR3aa: CASSLAFGAVETQYF

j_gene: TRBJ2-5
abundance: NA
v_gene: TRBV20-1
d_gene: TRBD2
len: 15
CDR3nt: TGCAGTGCTAGTGGTAGCGGGGGGGCCGAGGAGACCCAGTACTTC
CDR3aa: CSASGSGGAEETQYF

j_gene: TRBJ1-2
abundance: many
v_gene: TRBV5-1
d_gene: NA
len: 14
CDR3nt: TGCGCCAGCAGCGTGGACGGAGCCTACTATGGCTACACCTTC
CDR3aa: CASSVDGAYYGYTF

j_gene: TRBJ2-5
abundance: NA
v_gene: TRBV15
d_gene: TRBD1
len: 17
CDR3nt: TGTGCCACCAGCGGCTCTCCGGGACAGAACTTTTACAATGAGCAGTACTTC
CDR3aa: CATSGSPGQNFYNEQYF

j_gene: TRBJ2-4
abundance: many
v_gene: TRBV5-1
d_gene: NA
len: 14
CDR3nt: TGCGCCAGCAGCCTGGAAGGGGCCAAAAACATTCAGTACTTC
CDR3aa: CASSLEGAKNIQYF

j_gene: TRBJ2-1
abundance: many
v_gene: TRBV7-2
d_gene: NA
len: 15
CDR3nt: TGTGCCAGCACCAGTGGGACCTTTACCTACAATGAGCAGTTCTTC
CDR3aa: CASTSGTFTYNEQFF

j_gene: TRBJ2-7
abundance: NA
v_gene: TRBV29-1
d_gene: TRBD1
len: 12
CDR3nt: TGCAGCGCGAGACAGGGGGCCAATGAGCAGTACTTC
CDR3aa: CSARQGANEQYF

j_gene: TRBJ2-1
abundance: many
v_gene: TRBV9
d_gene: TRBD2
len: 15
CDR3nt: TGTGCCAGCAGCGTAGATGGGAGTCGGGGGGATGAGCAGTTCTTC
CDR3aa: CASSVDGSRGDEQFF

j_gene: TRBJ2-1
abundance: once
v_gene: TRBV28
d_gene: NA
len: 15
CDR3nt: TGTGCCAGCAGTCCGCCGGGGCAGCCCGACAATGAGCAGTTCTTC
CDR3aa: CASSPPGQPDNEQFF

j_gene: TRBJ1-1
abundance: NA
v_gene: TRBV29-1
d_gene: NA
len: 12
CDR3nt: TGCAGCGTAGGGGGAGGCCGTGACGAAGCTTTCTTT
CDR3aa: CSVGGGRDEAFF

j_gene: TRBJ2-6
abundance: NA
v_gene: TRBV2
d_gene: NA
len: 17
CDR3nt: TGTGCCAGCAGTGAAGACAGATCTCCCCCTGGGGCCAACGTCCTGACTTTC
CDR3aa: CASSEDRSPPGANVLTF

j_gene: TRBJ2-7
abundance: few
v_gene: TRBV10-3
d_gene: TRBD2
len: 14
CDR3nt: TGTGCCATCAGTGAACTAGCGGCCTCCTACGAGCAGTACTTC
CDR3aa: CAISELAASYEQYF

j_gene: TRBJ2-5
abundance: once
v_gene: TRBV29-1
d_gene: NA
len: 11
CDR3nt: TGCAGCGTGGCCCCCCCAGAGACCCAGTACTTC
CDR3aa: CSVAPPETQYF

j_gene: TRBJ2-7
abundance: many
v_gene: TRBV20-1
d_gene: TRBD1
len: 14
CDR3nt: TGCAGTGCCCAACGAGCGAGGGGGCCCCTCGAGCAGTACTTC
CDR3aa: CSAQRARGPLEQYF

j_gene: TRBJ1-6
abundance: few
v_gene: TRBV7-2
d_gene: NA
len: 14
CDR3nt: TGTGCCAGCAGTCTGCCCGGCCAGATCGTACCCCTCCACTTT
CDR3aa: CASSLPGQIVPLHF

j_gene: TRBJ2-1
abundance: NA
v_gene: TRBV3-1
d_gene: TRBD2
len: 16
CDR3nt: TGTGCCAGCAGCCTCTACGGCGGGGGCTCCTACAATGAGCAGTTCTTC
CDR3aa: CASSLYGGGSYNEQFF

j_gene: TRBJ2-1
abundance: many
v_gene: TRBV5-5
d_gene: TRBD2
len: 13
CDR3nt: TGTGCCAGCAGCCGGGACTACGACAATGAGCAGTTCTTC
CDR3aa: CASSRDYDNEQFF

j_gene: TRBJ2-5
abundance: NA
v_gene: TRBV6-1
d_gene: NA
len: 13
CDR3nt: TGTGCCAGCAGTGAAGCAGTTACCGGGACCCAGTACTTC
CDR3aa: CASSEAVTGTQYF

j_gene: TRBJ2-5
abundance: NA
v_gene: TRBV5-6
d_gene: NA
len: 15
CDR3nt: TGTGCCAGCAGCTTGCGCGAACGGCCGTCGTATGAGCAGTACTTC
CDR3aa: CASSLRERPSYEQYF

j_gene: TRBJ1-2
abundance: NA
v_gene: TRBV11-2
d_gene: TRBD1
len: 16
CDR3nt: TGTGCCAGCAGCTTGTCCGGGACAGGGGTAAACTATGGCTACACCTTC
CDR3aa: CASSLSGTGVNYGYTF

j_gene: TRBJ2-3
abundance: NA
v_gene: TRBV4-2
d_gene: TRBD2
len: 20
CDR3nt: TGTGCCAGCAGCCAAAGGGGCTTGGGGGGTAGCGGGAGTCCGACAGATACGCAGTATTTT
CDR3aa: CASSQRGLGGSGSPTDTQYF

j_gene: TRBJ2-5
abundance: few
v_gene: TRBV5-1
d_gene: NA
len: 14
CDR3nt: TGCGCCAGCAGCTTACTCCAGCGAGCGGAGACCCAGTACTTC
CDR3aa: CASSLLQRAETQYF

j_gene: TRBJ2-7
abundance: NA
v_gene: TRBV20-1
d_gene: NA
len: 15
CDR3nt: TGCAGTGCTGGTGGACGCTCCGGGCCCTACAATGAGCAGTACTTC
CDR3aa: CSAGGRSGPYNEQYF

j_gene: TRBJ2-6
abundance: NA
v_gene: TRBV20-1
d_gene: NA
len: 14
CDR3nt: TGCAGTGCTAGAGATTGGGGGGGGGCCAACGTCCTGACTTTC
CDR3aa: CSARDWGGANVLTF

j_gene: TRBJ2-1
abundance: few
v_gene: TRBV29-1
d_gene: NA
len: 10
CDR3nt: TGCAGCGTCGCAGGACGAGAGCAGTTCTTC
CDR3aa: CSVAGREQFF

j_gene: TRBJ2-1
abundance: NA
v_gene: TRBV5-1
d_gene: TRBD2
len: 18
CDR3nt: TGCGCCAGCAGAACCGGGACTAGCGGGGGGACGATCTACAATGAGCAGTTCTTC
CDR3aa: CASRTGTSGGTIYNEQFF

j_gene: TRBJ2-3
abundance: few
v_gene: TRBV6-2/TRBV6-3
d_gene: NA
len: 15
CDR3nt: TGTGCCAGCGCTCGAGGGGGATTTTACACAGATACGCAGTATTTT
CDR3aa: CASARGGFYTDTQYF

j_gene: TRBJ2-7
abundance: NA
v_gene: TRBV2
d_gene: TRBD2
len: 15
CDR3nt: TGTGCCAGCAGGGGCACTAGCGGGCGAGAGGACGAGCAGTACTTC
CDR3aa: CASRGTSGREDEQYF

j_gene: TRBJ2-1
abundance: few
v_gene: TRBV7-9
d_gene: TRBD2
len: 15
CDR3nt: TGTGCCAGCAGCTTACCGGGACTAGTAATCAATGAGCAGTTCTTC
CDR3aa: CASSLPGLVINEQFF

j_gene: TRBJ2-5
abundance: few
v_gene: TRBV5-6
d_gene: TRBD1
len: 15
CDR3nt: TGTGCCAGCAGCTTGTCTGGCAGGGGGCAAGAGACCCAGTACTTC
CDR3aa: CASSLSGRGQETQYF

j_gene: TRBJ2-3
abundance: few
v_gene: TRBV27
d_gene: NA
len: 16
CDR3nt: TGTGCCAGCAGTTTAGGGGGCGAGGGTTCCACAGATACGCAGTATTTT
CDR3aa: CASSLGGEGSTDTQYF

j_gene: TRBJ1-1
abundance: NA
v_gene: TRBV5-1
d_gene: NA
len: 12
CDR3nt: TGCGCCAGCAGCTCGGACGGGTCCCAAGCTTTCTTT
CDR3aa: CASSSDGSQAFF

j_gene: TRBJ1-2
abundance: NA
v_gene: TRBV4-2
d_gene: NA
len: 13
CDR3nt: TGTGCCAGCAGCCAAGCCACGGCGGATGGCTACACCTTC
CDR3aa: CASSQATADGYTF

j_gene: TRBJ2-5
abundance: NA
v_gene: TRBV2
d_gene: TRBD2
len: 16
CDR3nt: TGTGCCAGCAGTGGGTATGGCGGGGGGGCCGTGGAGACCCAGTACTTC
CDR3aa: CASSGYGGGAVETQYF

j_gene: TRBJ2-2
abundance: NA
v_gene: TRBV9
d_gene: TRBD2
len: 15
CDR3nt: TGTGCCAGCAGCGCGCCTTCAGCGGGGGCCGGGGAGCTGTTTTTT
CDR3aa: CASSAPSAGAGELFF

j_gene: TRBJ2-7
abundance: few
v_gene: TRBV3-1
d_gene: NA
len: 12
CDR3nt: TGTGCCAGCAGCCAAGATGTCCACGAGCAGTACTTC
CDR3aa: CASSQDVHEQYF

j_gene: TRBJ2-1
abundance: NA
v_gene: TRBV3-1
d_gene: TRBD2
len: 16
CDR3nt: TGTGCCAGCAGCCAAGATGTAGCGGGGCCCTACAATGAGCAGTTCTTC
CDR3aa: CASSQDVAGPYNEQFF

j_gene: TRBJ2-3
abundance: few
v_gene: TRBV10-3
d_gene: TRBD2
len: 18
CDR3nt: TGTGCCATCACCATACCTAGGACTAGCGGGGAGGTGGGAGATACGCAGTATTTT
CDR3aa: CAITIPRTSGEVGDTQYF

j_gene: TRBJ2-4
abundance: NA
v_gene: TRBV29-1
d_gene: NA
len: 10
CDR3nt: TGCAGCATACAGAACAATGAGCAGTACTTC
CDR3aa: CSIQNNEQYF

j_gene: TRBJ2-6
abundance: few
v_gene: TRBV2
d_gene: NA
len: 15
CDR3nt: TGTGCCAGCAGGAATACAGGGTTCGGGGCCAACGTCCTGACTTTC
CDR3aa: CASRNTGFGANVLTF

j_gene: TRBJ1-2
abundance: NA
v_gene: TRBV27
d_gene: NA
len: 13
CDR3nt: TGTGCCAGCAGTAGCAGTGGGGGCCCGGTGAACACCTTC
CDR3aa: CASSSSGGPVNTF

j_gene: TRBJ1-5
abundance: few
v_gene: TRBV29-1
d_gene: NA
len: 13
CDR3nt: TGCAGCGTTGAACCTGGAGGTGGGCAGCCCCAGCATTTT
CDR3aa: CSVEPGGGQPQHF

j_gene: TRBJ1-1
abundance: few
v_gene: TRBV6-1
d_gene: NA
len: 13
CDR3nt: TGTGCCAGCAGTCCAGGGGCGAGCACTGAAGCTTTCTTT
CDR3aa: CASSPGASTEAFF

j_gene: TRBJ2-7
abundance: NA
v_gene: TRBV12-3/TRBV12-4
d_gene: NA
len: 13
CDR3nt: TGTGCCAGCAGTTGGACAGTACCCTACGAGCAGTACTTC
CDR3aa: CASSWTVPYEQYF

j_gene: TRBJ1-1
abundance: NA
v_gene: TRBV6-5
d_gene: NA
len: 13
CDR3nt: TGCGCCAGCAGTTATGCAGGGGTGGGTGAAGCTTTCTTT
CDR3aa: CASSYAGVGEAFF